This T cell receptor (beta chain) was sequenced for a study of blood T cell repertoires in COVID-19. On the study more broadly: From the United States, Italy and Spain came samples of acute and convalescent COVID-19.

This clone was observed a single time. This CDR3 contains 14 residues. Germline V gene sequence: CDR1 SGHRS, CDR2 YFSETQ. Trimming cost V 7 bases and J 7 bases, with 18 bases left between them. Followed over time, Seattle patients had been enrolled while infection was active. Generated by immunoSEQ multiplex PCR, the TCRdb table keeps only in-frame clones and is missing some. Of a few hundred thousand clones listed, about 91% are singletons. The sequencing sample was made of peripheral blood. The clonotype comes from a person aged 18 to 30 with COVID-19, enrolled during active disease. V and J are TRBV5-1 and TRBJ2-1; tentatively, D is TRBD2 (5 bases). The CDR3 DNA sequence: TGCGCCAGCGGACCGGGAAGCTTTTTAAATGAGCAGTTCTTC. Translated: CASGPGSFLNEQFF.